This T cell receptor (beta chain) was identified in a study of cytomegalovirus exposure and HLA in healthy donors. Although they were nominally healthy when sampled, donors likely had unrecorded immune exposures. Points on this clone: Antigen unknown.

Study-level results: Generally TCR sequences proved uncommon, though certain public TCRs appeared in numerous donors. Fewer N-insertions than the roughly 670-donor mean were reportedly shown by an Asian-associated ancestry cluster in a later analysis.

The primer mix had 60 Vbeta and 13 Jbeta primers. Clones were read by immunoSEQ multiplex PCR, and TCRdb kept only the in-frame ones, dropping some. The data contain some 130,000 clones, approximately 78% of them singletons. Per the germline V gene, CDR1 is LGHNA and CDR2 is YSLEER. Unmatched junction bases numbered 9, after V lost 0 bases and J lost 1 base. The CDR3 has 17 amino acids. The receptor's source is a woman in her forties or fifties in good health and CMV-seropositive. The sequenced material came from PBMCs. The rearrangement links TRBV4-3 to TRBJ2-7, with 7 nucleotides matching TRBD1. The chain's CDR3 is CASSQDSRGWNSYEQYF. Written as DNA, the CDR3 is TGCGCCAGCAGCCAAGATTCCAGGGGGTGGAATTCCTACGAGCAGTACTTC.